A single sample gave rise to the 16 T cell receptor beta chains below, sequenced in a study of response to subunit inactivated influenza vaccine. Using its own MiXCR run on the RT-PCR reads, TCRdb lists one record per CDR3 protein. The sample records fewer than 750,000 distinct CDR3 sequences, approximately 15% being singletons. Specimen: PBMCs from blood, collected 11 to 12 days after vaccination. The source is a man aged 50-60 years who received an inactivated influenza vaccine.

The genes are TRBV7-2 and TRBJ2-7, with no clear D. Germline V lookup: CDR1 SGHTA, CDR2 FQGNSA. This CDR3 is 13 amino acids long. The ends were cut back, 5 bases at V and 9 bases at J, with 17 bases in the middle. CDR3 residues: CASSRGYDTGQYF. The CDR3 DNA sequence: TGTGCCAGCAGCAGAGGCTACGATACTGGGCAGTACTTC.

The sample holds a few counts of this clonotype. V gene TRBV18 combines with J gene TRBJ2-3; tentatively, D is TRBD2 (5 bases). CDR1 is KGHSH and CDR2 is LQKENI in the germline V gene. Trimming took off 6 bases at V and 2 bases at J, with 18 bases between the two ends. The CDR3 has 16 residues. CDR3 DNA sequence: TGTGCCAGCTCCCGGAATGGACTCCTTACCACAGATACGCAGTATTTT. It encodes CASSRNGLLTTDTQYF. The whole variable domain, filled in from reference TRBV18 and TRBJ2-3, reads NAGVMQNPRHLVRRRGQEARLRCSPMKGHSHVYWYRQLPEEGLKFMVYLQKENIIDESGMPKERFSAEFPKEGPSILRIQQVVRGDSAAYFCASSRNGLLTTDTQYFGPGTRLTVL.

The genes are TRBV28 and TRBJ2-5; D is unclear. Germline-derived CDR1 and CDR2 are MDHEN and SYDVKM. The CDR3 is made up of 14 amino acids. V was clipped by 6 bases and J by 5 bases, with 16 bases between them. CDR3 DNA: TGTGCCAGCAGCACTCGCAGGTCGGGTGAGACCCAGTACTTC. The encoded protein is CASSTRRSGETQYF.

The chain combines TRBV30 with TRBJ1-6, with 11 bases aligning to TRBD1. CDR1 GTSNPN and CDR2 SVGIG come from the germline V gene (reference sequence). V trimming: 2 bases; J trimming: 1 base; junction bases outside the gene matches: 4. There are 17 residues in the CDR3. CDR3 in amino acids: CAWSSGTGGSYNSPLHF. The CDR3 region has the DNA TGTGCCTGGAGTTCCGGGACAGGGGGTTCCTATAATTCACCCCTCCACTTT.

This clonotype was seen a handful of times. The CDR3 bases are TGTGCCAGCAGCGTTGTTGGAGCGGGGAACACCGGGGAGCTGTTTTTT. It codes for CASSVVGAGNTGELFF. The chain employs TRBV5-4 and TRBJ2-2; tentatively, D is TRBD2 (6 bases). Germline V gene data show CDR1 as SGHNT and CDR2 as YYREEE (reference sequence). V was cut by 4 bases and J by 1 base, with 14 bases left in between. This CDR3 has 16 residues.

The V gene is TRBV28, the J gene TRBJ2-2; 9 bases match TRBD1. This CDR3 contains 14 residues. CDR1 and CDR2 from the germline V gene are MDHEN and SYDVKM. The trim removed 7 bases at V and 1 base at J, leaving 1 base unmatched. The CDR3 here is CASKTGGNTGELFF. DNA for the CDR3: TGTGCCAGCAAGACAGGGGGGAACACCGGGGAGCTGTTTTTT.

The rearrangement uses TRBV7-2 and TRBJ2-7; 11 positions agree with TRBD2. J was trimmed by 2 bases and V by 1 base; bases with no gene match: 1. The CDR3 has 15 amino acids. Germline CDR1 is SGHTA and CDR2 is FQGNSA. The CDR3 nucleotides read TGTGCCAGCAGCTTAGAGGGACTAGCGGCCTACGAGCAGTACTTC. Translated, it gives CASSLEGLAAYEQYF.

CDR3 DNA sequence: TGTGCCAGCAGCTTCGTCCCGGGACAGGGCATGAACACTGAAGCTTTCTTT. Translating gives CASSFVPGQGMNTEAFF. The chain carries TRBV7-9 and TRBJ1-1, with TRBD1 matching 9 bases. Germline V gene lookup returns CDR1 SEHNR and CDR2 FQNEAQ (reference sequence). The CDR3 contains 17 residues. Losses at the gene ends were 3 bases for V and 0 bases for J; bases not matched to a gene: 8. The full variable domain, rest sourced from reference TRBV7-9 and TRBJ1-1, is DTGVSQNPRHKITKRGQNVTFRCDPISEHNRLYWYRQTLGQGPEFLTYFQNEAQLEKSRLLSDRFSAERPKGSFSTLEIQRTEQGDSAMYLCASSFVPGQGMNTEAFFGQGTRLTVV.

The chain employs TRBV12-3 or TRBV12-4 and TRBJ2-3; 10 positions match TRBD1. The J segment lost 4 bases and the V segment lost 6 bases, leaving 7 bases of the junction unmatched. This CDR3 has 15 amino acids. The CDR3, as DNA: TGTGCCAGCAGGTCCGGGACAGGGGCTGCAGATACGCAGTATTTT. Translating it yields CASRSGTGAADTQYF.

This chain joins TRBV20-1 and TRBJ2-4, with D perhaps being TRBD1 or TRBD2 (5 bases each). The ends were cut back, 6 bases at V and 2 bases at J, with 17 bases in the middle. The CDR3 runs to 15 residues. Germline-derived CDR1 and CDR2 are DFQATT and SNEGSKA (reference sequence). The CDR3 spells CSAADGGATKNIQYF. Written as DNA, the CDR3 is TGCAGTGCCGCTGATGGGGGAGCGACCAAAAACATTCAGTACTTC.

The chain joins TRBV4-3 to TRBJ2-3, with no clear D. This CDR3 has 14 amino acids. The V end lost 1 base, the J end lost 1 base, and 6 bases lay between the germline ends. Per germline, CDR1 LGHNA and CDR2 YSLEER. The CDR3 loop is CASSQGSRTDTQYF. In DNA form, the CDR3 reads TGCGCCAGCAGCCAAGGGAGTCGCACAGATACGCAGTATTTT.

The chain joins TRBV5-6 to TRBJ1-1, with D possibly being TRBD1 (6 bases). There are 11 residues in the CDR3. CDR1 is SGHDT and CDR2 is YYEEEE in the germline V gene. V was cut by 0 bases and J by 10 bases, with 7 bases left in between. The CDR3 is CASSLDRVAFF. For the CDR3, the DNA is TGTGCCAGCAGCTTGGACAGGGTAGCTTTCTTT.

A few counts support this clonotype. The chain combines TRBV6-1 with TRBJ2-7; 9 bases map to TRBD1. V shed 5 bases and J 3 bases; nucleotides not matched to a gene: 11. From germline, CDR1 is MNHNS and CDR2 SASEGT. CDR3 size: 16 residues. CDR3: CASSRRGDRAFYEQYF. The CDR3 coding sequence is TGTGCCAGCAGTCGACGGGGGGACAGGGCTTTCTACGAGCAGTACTTC.

This clonotype has ten or more counts. The chain is built from TRBV11-1 and TRBJ2-2; no reliable D call. The CDR3 loop spans 18 amino acids. V lost 0 bases to trimming and J lost 6 bases, with 20 bases between them. Per the germline V gene, CDR1 is SGHAT and CDR2 is FQDESV (reference sequence). The CDR3 sequence is CASSLAQIWDLTAGELFF. In DNA, the CDR3 is TGTGCCAGCAGCTTAGCGCAGATATGGGATCTCACAGCCGGGGAGCTGTTTTTT.

CDR3 region: CASSYLDRASNQPQHF. The CDR3, as DNA: TGTGCCAGCAGTTACTTGGACAGGGCAAGCAATCAGCCCCAGCATTTT. This chain connects TRBV6-6 to TRBJ1-5; 8 positions agree with TRBD1. With 1 base clipped from V and 1 base from J, the junction kept 3 bases outside the gene matches. Germline-derived CDR1 and CDR2 are MNHNY and SVGAGI (reference sequence). The CDR3 extends over 16 amino acids.

In its sample, this clonotype was seen many times. The rearrangement joins TRBV7-6 to TRBJ1-1; maybe TRBD1 (5 bases). Germline assignment: CDR1 SGHVS and CDR2 FNYEAQ. Trimming took 5 bases from V and 0 from J, leaving 7 bases between them. This CDR3 has 13 amino acids. Here the CDR3 reads CASSRTLNTEAFF. In DNA form, the CDR3 reads TGTGCCAGCAGCCGGACATTGAACACTGAAGCTTTCTTT. The full variable domain, its missing parts supplied by reference TRBV7-6 and TRBJ1-1, is GAGVSQSPRYKVTKRGQDVALRCDPISGHVSLYWYRQALGQGPEFLTYFNYEAQQDKSGLPNDRFSAERPEGSISTLTIQRTEQRDSAMYRCASSRTLNTEAFFGQGTRLTVV.